The 9 T cell receptor beta chains in this list originate from one sample, sequenced in a study of beta chain features in type 1 diabetes (dated 2018 in TCRdb). Receptor amplification or capture employed the immunoSEQ multiplex PCR assay. The entire amount of isolated RNA was reverse transcribed using the High Capacity cDNA Reverse Transcription Kit, so the sequenced TCRB transcripts were expressed ones. The table was pulled from immuneACCESS by TCRdb, which kept in-frame rearrangements only. Such tables lose some clones; where checked, under half of the loss comes from unresolved V genes, and the rest has no known cause. Here the sample has about 620,000 clones; about 14% occur a single time. The ten largest make up about 0.087% of the sample. Sequenced material: naive CD4+ T cells from blood. The label giving this sample's cell subset or site can be read as: true naive CD4+ T cells. The receptors shown here come from a man aged 18 to 29 in good health.

This clone came up a few times. The chain couples TRBV21-1 to TRBJ1-5. TRBV21-1 is a pseudogene. CDR3 size: 13 residues. The CDR3 bases are TGTGCCCGACATCGACCGGGCTTTGAACCCCAGCATTTT. Translated, it gives CARHRPGFEPQHF.

The chain is built from TRBV7-8 and TRBJ2-5; D assignment may be TRBD1 or TRBD2 (5 bases each). The V end was cut by 3 bases, the J end by 5 bases, with 19 bases between. CDR1 and CDR2 from the germline V gene are SGHVS and FQNEAQ. The CDR3 loop spans 16 amino acids. The CDR3 sequence is CASSLYWDLKMETQYF. CDR3 coding DNA: TGTGCCAGCAGCTTGTATTGGGACCTTAAGATGGAGACCCAGTACTTC.

The gene calls are TRBV6-1 and TRBJ1-5; perhaps TRBD1 as D (6 bases). Germline CDR1 is MNHNS and CDR2 is SASEGT. The CDR3 contains 15 residues. V was shortened by 6 bases and J by 3 bases, with 15 bases between the two germline ends. The CDR3 nucleotides are TGTGCCAGCAGCCTCGGGGGGCGGAACAATCAGCCCCAGCATTTT. Translated, it gives CASSLGGRNNQPQHF.

This clone was picked up a small number of times. This chain joins TRBV4-3 and TRBJ1-1, with D maybe TRBD1 (5 bases). The CDR3 is 14 residues long. Trimming left V 4 bases short and J 10 bases short, with 19 bases between. In germline, CDR1 is LGHNA, CDR2 YSLEER. The CDR3 protein is CASSPGTGFGRAFF. For the CDR3, the DNA is TGCGCCAGCAGCCCGGGAACAGGTTTTGGTCGAGCTTTCTTT.

The chain uses TRBV7-9 and TRBJ2-3, with 7 bases lining up with TRBD2. The length of the CDR3 is 16 residues. With 5 bases clipped from V and 2 bases from J, the junction kept 10 bases outside the gene matches. CDR1 SEHNR and CDR2 FQNEAQ come from the germline V gene (reference sequence). The DNA for the CDR3 is TGTGCCAGCAGCCGACCCATAGCGGGTCTCACAGATACGCAGTATTTT. Translation: CASSRPIAGLTDTQYF.

The chain uses TRBV14 and TRBJ2-7; no definite D call. V shed 2 bases and J shed 9 bases, with 11 bases lying between them. The germline gives CDR1 SGHDN, CDR2 FVKESK. The CDR3 sequence is 12 residues long. The CDR3 sequence is CASSQSRQWQYF. The CDR3 DNA is TGTGCCAGCAGCCAAAGTAGGCAGTGGCAGTACTTC.

The chain has TRBV7-9 and TRBJ2-3; 7 positions match TRBD2. Germline V gives CDR1 SEHNR, CDR2 FQNEAQ (reference sequence). The ends lost 5 bases at V and 3 bases at J; junction bases unmatched: 11. The CDR3 length is 16 residues. The CDR3 sequence is CASSRAGGRGTDTQYF. CDR3 in DNA: TGTGCCAGCAGCCGCGCGGGCGGGAGAGGGACAGATACGCAGTATTTT.

This clone was picked up a small number of times. The chain has TRBV6-5 and TRBJ2-5, with 9 bases fitting TRBD2. V trimming: 2 bases; J trimming: 2 bases; junction bases outside the gene matches: 6. Germline CDR1 and CDR2: MNHEY and SVGAGI. The CDR3 contains 16 residues. Here the CDR3 reads CASSYLGLARQETQYF. For the CDR3, the DNA is TGTGCCAGCAGTTACCTAGGACTAGCGCGACAAGAGACCCAGTACTTC.

The table lists this clone with a few counts. Other nucleotide sequences from this sample produce the same CDR3. V gene TRBV19 combines with J gene TRBJ1-5; 7 bases fit TRBD1. Germline trimming cut 3 bases from V and 4 bases from J; bases unmatched to any gene: 6. From germline, CDR1 is LNHDA and CDR2 SQIVND (reference sequence). This CDR3 spans 15 amino acids. The CDR3 DNA is TGTGCCAGTAGTATCGGACAGGCGTTTAATCAGCCCCAGCATTTT. This encodes CASSIGQAFNQPQHF.